These T cell receptor beta chains were read from a single sample in a study of graft-versus-host responses after intestinal transplantation. Only in-frame clones appear in the TCRdb table, and some are missing; sequencing was by immunoSEQ multiplex PCR. The sample holds 12,000 or so clones, just over 90% seen once. Sample: PBMCs, taken 105 days after intestinal transplantation. The receptors derive from a human patient who received an intestinal transplant, so some T cells may come from the graft donor. Each CDR3 is given without its conserved first and last residue. Fields, in order: J gene, V gene, CDR3 protein.

>TRBJ1-3|TRBV28
ASSSPGPTRGNTIY
>TRBJ2-3|TRBV13
ASSLYAGKGRTDTQY
>TRBJ2-3|TRBV6-1
ASSDGTSGSTDTQY
>TRBJ1-3|TRBV27
ASRGSGRNTIY
>TRBJ2-2|TRBV4-1
ASSQLTGTSTGELF
>TRBJ2-1|TRBV6-5
ASSYLLAGPENEQF
>TRBJ1-1|TRBV4-1
ASSHAYGTTEAF
>TRBJ1-5|TRBV10-1
ASRWGRSNQPQH
>TRBJ2-5|TRBV6-4
AGLQETQY
>TRBJ1-2|TRBV6-5
ASSYSRQGDYGYT
>TRBJ2-7|TRBV27
ASSLSPVEATYEQY
>TRBJ1-1|TRBV5-4
ASSLSTEAF
>TRBJ1-2|TRBV9
ASTLEGINYGYT
>TRBJ1-6|TRBV30
ASSDRGQAPLH
>TRBJ1-1|TRBV30
AWSVIVAGNTEAF
>TRBJ2-7|TRBV7-2
ASSLDGTGDGEQY
>TRBJ1-6|TRBV6-5
ASGRPGGNNSPLH
>TRBJ1-1|TRBV7-6
ASKAGGNTEAF
>TRBJ2-7|TRBV10-3
AISESAGRDYEQY
>TRBJ1-4|TRBV7-9
ASSLSGGSEKLF
>TRBJ2-4|TRBV9
ASSPAGSDIQY
>TRBJ1-2|TRBV5-4
ASSPGHIAYGYT
>TRBJ2-7|TRBV14
ASSEGQGAYEQY
>TRBJ1-5|TRBV7-5
VRSLIPWNGQPQH
>TRBJ2-1|TRBV10-1
ASSKNEQF
>TRBJ1-2|TRBV28
ASSLTGASGYT
>TRBJ2-3|TRBV7-9
ASSSGLAGDTQY
>TRBJ2-7|TRBV6-6
ASGSTYEQY
>TRBJ2-1|TRBV4-2
ASSQMDHRAEQF
>TRBJ1-5|TRBV15
ATSEDRNQPQH
>TRBJ1-2|TRBV27
ASSETVTGGGDGYT
>TRBJ2-7|TRBV7-2
ASSTRGTYEQY
>TRBJ2-5|TRBV4-2
ASSQVGSWGRSQETQY
>TRBJ2-7|TRBV13
ASSKGPVVGEGDYEQY
>TRBJ2-7|TRBV5-1
ASSLDRVGNEQY
>TRBJ2-7|TRBV5-4
ASRSSGGAYEQY
>TRBJ2-6|TRBV6-6
ASRLSGANVLT
>NA|TRBV21-1
ASSNGGYEQY
>TRBJ2-7|TRBV7-9
ASSPYGTSQSYEQY
>TRBJ1-5|TRBV19
VATASSNQPQH
>TRBJ2-7|TRBV7-9
ASSLAPGYEQY
>TRBJ1-4|TRBV19
ASSIGRVRDNEKLF
>TRBJ2-6|TRBV4-2
ASSQADRAGANVLT